This T cell receptor beta chain was found in a study of graft-versus-host responses after intestinal transplantation. Across the study: Multivisceral, liver-intestinal, or isolated intestinal transplants were performed in recipients. Every transplant recipient was induced with anti-thymocyte globulin, then maintained on tacrolimus and steroids for two to four years.

This clone has only one observation. Assay used: immunoSEQ multiplex PCR; TCRdb lists only in-frame clones, some missing. Among tens of thousands of clones listed, around 94% were seen once. In germline, CDR1 is LGHNA, CDR2 YNFKEQ. J gave up 4 bases and V 2 bases, and 20 bases lay outside the gene matches. This CDR3 contains 20 residues. This clonotype originated in a human patient who received an intestinal transplant, so some T cells may come from the graft donor. Sequences were derived from PBMCs, sampled 156 days after intestinal transplant. This chain connects TRBV4-2 to TRBJ1-2, with 9 bases that match TRBD1. The CDR3 bases are TGTGCCAGCAGCCAACTGAACCGGGACAGGGATTCCTTTCGTCTCTATGGCTACACCTTC. This codes for CASSQLNRDRDSFRLYGYTF.